This TCR beta chain comes out of a study of shared clonotypes between healthy human individuals. Whole-study context: Donors, aged 18 to 49, were a couple of women and a few men.

The study's findings and limits: For naive CD4 cells, around 5.1% of clonotypes were shared across a handful of donors.

Profiling relied on immunoSEQ multiplex PCR, and the TCRdb table lists in-frame clones only, not all of them. The profile shows 850,000 to 1,200,000 clones, 65% to 75% of them singletons. Comments on this clone: Its target is not known.

The sequence was collected from a man aged 18 to 35 in good health. Input material: memory CD4+ T cells sorted from blood. As to subset: CD45RA-negative fraction.

CDR3 protein: CASSSLAGAYNEQFF. Here the CDR3 DNA reads TGTGCCAGCAGTTCCCTAGCGGGGGCCTACAATGAGCAGTTCTTC. The genes are TRBV27 and TRBJ2-1, with 10 nucleotides matching TRBD2. Germline V gene sequence: CDR1 MNHEY, CDR2 SMNVEV (reference sequence). With 4 bases clipped from V and 2 bases from J, the junction kept 2 bases outside the gene matches. This CDR3 has 15 amino acids.